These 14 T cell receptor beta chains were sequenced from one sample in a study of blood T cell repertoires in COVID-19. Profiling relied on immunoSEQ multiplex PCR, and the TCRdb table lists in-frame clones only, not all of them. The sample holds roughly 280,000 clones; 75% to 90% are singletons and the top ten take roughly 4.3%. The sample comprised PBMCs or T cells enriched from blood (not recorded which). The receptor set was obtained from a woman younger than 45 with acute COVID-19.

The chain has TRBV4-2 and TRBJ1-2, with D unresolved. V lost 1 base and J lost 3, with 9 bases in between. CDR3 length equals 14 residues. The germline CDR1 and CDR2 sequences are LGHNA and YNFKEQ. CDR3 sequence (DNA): TGTGCCAGCAGCCAAGTGAAACCGGACTATGGCTACACCTTC. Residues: CASSQVKPDYGYTF.

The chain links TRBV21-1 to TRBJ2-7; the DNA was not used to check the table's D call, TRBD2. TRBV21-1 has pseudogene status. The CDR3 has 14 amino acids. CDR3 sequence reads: CATTQSTSNYEQYF. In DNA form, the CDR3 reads TGTGCCACAACGCAATCTACTAGTAACTACGAGCAGTACTTC.

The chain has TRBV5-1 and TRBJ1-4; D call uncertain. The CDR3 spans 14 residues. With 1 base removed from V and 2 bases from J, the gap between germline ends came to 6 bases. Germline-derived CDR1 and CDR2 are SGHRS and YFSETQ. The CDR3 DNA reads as TGCGCCAGCAGCTTGTTACGGACTAATGAAAAACTGTTTTTT. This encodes CASSLLRTNEKLFF. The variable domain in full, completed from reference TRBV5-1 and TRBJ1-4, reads KAGVTQTPRYLIKTRGQQVTLSCSPISGHRSVSWYQQTPGQGLQFLFEYFSETQRNKGNFPGRFSGRQFSNSRSEMNVSTLELGDSALYLCASSLLRTNEKLFFGSGTQLSVL.

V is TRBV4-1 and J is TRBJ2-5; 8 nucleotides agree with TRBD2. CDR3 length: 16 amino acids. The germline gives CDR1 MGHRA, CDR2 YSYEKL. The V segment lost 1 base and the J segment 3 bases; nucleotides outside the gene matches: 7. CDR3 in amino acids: CASSQAFSGGKETQYF. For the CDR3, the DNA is TGCGCCAGCAGCCAAGCCTTTTCGGGAGGGAAAGAGACCCAGTACTTC.

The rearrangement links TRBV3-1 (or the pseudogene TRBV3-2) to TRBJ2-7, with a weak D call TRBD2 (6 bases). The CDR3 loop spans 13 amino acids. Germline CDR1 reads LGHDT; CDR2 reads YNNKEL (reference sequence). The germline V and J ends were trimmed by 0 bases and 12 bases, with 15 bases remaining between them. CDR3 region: CASSQEGLPSLYF. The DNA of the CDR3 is TGTGCCAGCAGCCAAGAGGGACTCCCGTCGTTGTACTTC.

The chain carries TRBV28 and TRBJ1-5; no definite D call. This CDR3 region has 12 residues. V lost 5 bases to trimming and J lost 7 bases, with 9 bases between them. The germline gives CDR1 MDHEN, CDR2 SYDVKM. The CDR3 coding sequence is TGTGCCAGCAGTAACGAGTTCCAGCCCCAGCATTTT. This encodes CASSNEFQPQHF.

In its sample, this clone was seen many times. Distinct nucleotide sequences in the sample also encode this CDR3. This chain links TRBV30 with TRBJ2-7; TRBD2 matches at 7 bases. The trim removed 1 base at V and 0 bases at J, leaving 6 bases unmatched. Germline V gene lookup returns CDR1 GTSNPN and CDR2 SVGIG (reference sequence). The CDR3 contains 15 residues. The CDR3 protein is CAWSGPSGLSYEQYF. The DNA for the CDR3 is TGTGCCTGGAGTGGGCCTAGCGGCCTCTCCTACGAGCAGTACTTC. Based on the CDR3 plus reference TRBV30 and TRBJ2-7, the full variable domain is SQTIHQWPATLVQPVGSPLSLECTVEGTSNPNLYWYRQAAGRGLQLLFYSVGIGQISSEVPQNLSASRPQDRQFILSSKKLLLSDSGFYLCAWSGPSGLSYEQYFGPGTRLTVT.

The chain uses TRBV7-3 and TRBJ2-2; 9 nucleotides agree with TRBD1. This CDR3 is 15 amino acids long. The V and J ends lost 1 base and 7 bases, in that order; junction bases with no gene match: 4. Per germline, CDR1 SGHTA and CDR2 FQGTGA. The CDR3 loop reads CASSLMTGGIGELFF. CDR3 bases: TGTGCCAGCAGCTTAATGACAGGGGGTATCGGGGAGCTGTTTTTT.

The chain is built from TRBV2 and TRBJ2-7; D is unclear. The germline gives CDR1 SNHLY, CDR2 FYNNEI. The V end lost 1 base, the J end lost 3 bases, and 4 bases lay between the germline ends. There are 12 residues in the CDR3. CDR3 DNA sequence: TGTGCCAGCAGTGAAGGAGGCTACGAGCAGTACTTC. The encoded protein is CASSEGGYEQYF.

The DNA of the CDR3 is TGTGCCACCAGTACTACTAGCGGGAGACGCACAGATACGCAGTATTTT. Amino acid sequence: CATSTTSGRRTDTQYF. V usage is TRBV24-1 and J usage is TRBJ2-3; TRBD2 matches 11 bases. The V gene end was trimmed by 6 bases and the J gene end by 1 base; junction bases not matched to a gene: 5. This CDR3 region has 16 residues. In germline, CDR1 is KGHDR, CDR2 SFDVKD.

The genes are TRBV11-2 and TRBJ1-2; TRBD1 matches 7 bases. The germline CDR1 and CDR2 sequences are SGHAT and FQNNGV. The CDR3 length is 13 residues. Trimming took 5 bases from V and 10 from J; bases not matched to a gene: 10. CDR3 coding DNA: TGTGCCAGCAGCCCTGGGACAGCCGGGACCTACACCTTC. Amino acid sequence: CASSPGTAGTYTF.

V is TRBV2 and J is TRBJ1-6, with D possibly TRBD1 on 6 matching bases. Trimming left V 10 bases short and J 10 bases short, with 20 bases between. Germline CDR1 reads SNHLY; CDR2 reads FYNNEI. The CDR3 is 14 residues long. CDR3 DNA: TGTGCCACCAAGGACAGAGGGATAGAGTCACCCCTCCACTTT. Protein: CATKDRGIESPLHF.

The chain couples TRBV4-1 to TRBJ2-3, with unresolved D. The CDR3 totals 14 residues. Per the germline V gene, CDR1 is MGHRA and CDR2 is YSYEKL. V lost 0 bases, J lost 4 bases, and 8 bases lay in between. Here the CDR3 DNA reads TGCGCCAGCAGCCAAGAGGGCGTCCCAGATACGCAGTATTTT. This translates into CASSQEGVPDTQYF.

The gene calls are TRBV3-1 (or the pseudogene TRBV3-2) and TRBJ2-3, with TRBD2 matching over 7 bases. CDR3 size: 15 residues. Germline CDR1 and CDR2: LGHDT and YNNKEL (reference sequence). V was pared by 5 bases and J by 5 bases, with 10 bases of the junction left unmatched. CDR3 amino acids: CASSGGAGRRDTQYF. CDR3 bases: TGTGCCAGCAGCGGGGGAGCGGGAAGGCGAGATACGCAGTATTTT.